Reported below is one T cell receptor (beta chain). What it binds is not known. Building the TCR beta libraries relied on iRepertoire HTBI primers, and CDR3 regions underwent Arm-PCR. TCRdb reprocessed the multiplex PCR reads via MiXCR and lists one record per CDR3 protein. The sample holds about 290,000 distinct CDR3 sequences, around 21% seen once. With 2 bases clipped from V and 0 bases from J, the junction kept 0 bases outside the gene matches. The CDR3 is 13 residues long. Germline CDR1 GTSNPN, CDR2 SVGIG (reference sequence). The data belong to a study of regulatory T cells in long-lasting Graves disease. Time point described: persistent/refractory GD, antithyroid drugs over 5 years with positive TRAb. With RNA extracted from PBMCs as input, the TCR library was made. Study conclusions and caveats: Under persistent disease, TRBV28, TRBJ1-2 and TRBJ2-5 were used preferentially. Persistent Graves' disease cases displayed lower TCR diversity than newly diagnosed ones.

This clonotype was sampled from a female donor with Graves disease. V and J are TRBV30 and TRBJ2-7; 8 bases are a match to TRBD1. The sequencing used peripheral blood mononuclear cells (PBMCs), collected when the disease was refractory, from a patient treated with antithyroid drugs. The CDR3 protein is CAWSTGGSYEQYF. DNA for the CDR3: TGTGCCTGGAGTACAGGGGGCTCCTACGAGCAGTACTTC.